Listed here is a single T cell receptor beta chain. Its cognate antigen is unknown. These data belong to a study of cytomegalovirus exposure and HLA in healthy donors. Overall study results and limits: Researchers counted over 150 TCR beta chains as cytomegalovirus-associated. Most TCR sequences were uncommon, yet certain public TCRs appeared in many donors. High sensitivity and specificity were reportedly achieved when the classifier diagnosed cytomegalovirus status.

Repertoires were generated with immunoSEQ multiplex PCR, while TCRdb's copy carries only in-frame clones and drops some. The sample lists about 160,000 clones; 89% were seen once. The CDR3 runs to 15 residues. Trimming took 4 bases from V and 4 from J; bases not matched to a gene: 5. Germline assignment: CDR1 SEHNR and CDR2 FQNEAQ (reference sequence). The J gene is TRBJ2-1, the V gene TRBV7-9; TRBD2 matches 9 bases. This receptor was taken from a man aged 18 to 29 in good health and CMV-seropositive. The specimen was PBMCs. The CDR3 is CASSSLAGFYNEQFF. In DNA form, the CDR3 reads TGTGCCAGCAGCTCTCTAGCGGGATTTTACAATGAGCAGTTCTTC.